The 2 T cell receptor beta chains given below trace back to one sample, sequenced in a study of T cells in Graves' hyperthyroidism and ophthalmopathy. Amplified TCR beta CDR3 regions came from RNA transcripts. HTBI primers were employed in a first-round RT-PCR of the TCR CDR3. MiXCR, run by TCRdb on the multiplex PCR reads, gives a single entry per CDR3 protein. This table holds approximately 640,000 distinct CDR3 sequences, 15% to 20% found once. Sequenced: blood. These receptor sequences come from a woman aged 30 to 39 with Graves' hyperthyroidism.

The V call is TRBV9, the J call TRBJ2-5, with D possibly called TRBD1 or TRBD2 (5 bases each). Germline lookup yields CDR1 SGDLS and CDR2 YYNGEE. The CDR3 consists of 16 residues. V was clipped by 1 base and J by 2 bases, with 15 bases between them. CDR3 sequence: CASSVSSGTGQETQYF. CDR3 nucleotide sequence: TGTGCCAGCAGCGTATCCTCCGGGACGGGACAAGAGACCCAGTACTTC.

J is TRBJ2-7 and V is TRBV27; D may be TRBD1 (6 bases). Deletions cut 2 bases from V and 3 bases from J, with 11 bases between. CDR3 length: 14 residues. Per germline, CDR1 MNHEY and CDR2 SMNVEV (reference sequence). CDR3 coding DNA: TGTGCCAGCAGTTTAATAGGCAGGGGCTACGAGCAGTACTTC. Its protein is CASSLIGRGYEQYF.